These 24 T cell receptor beta chains were all obtained from the same sample, sequenced in a study of T cell responses to AZD1222 COVID-19 vaccine. Sequencing was performed with immunoSEQ multiplex PCR; in TCRdb, only in-frame clones are kept and a portion is missing. The sample consists of more than 150,000 clones, 85% to 95% of them appearing once. Material: peripheral blood, obtained 28 days after the second AZD1222 dose. Every receptor here comes from an adult who received the AZD1222 COVID-19 vaccine.

The genes are TRBV5-6 and TRBJ1-3; 7 nucleotides match TRBD1. The CDR3 runs to 19 residues. V lost 0 bases and J lost 2; bases outside the gene matches: 14. The germline V gene encodes CDR1 SGHDT and CDR2 YYEEEE. CDR3 sequence reads: CASSLAFRLRGPPGNTIYF. For the CDR3, the DNA is TGTGCCAGCAGCTTGGCCTTTCGATTAAGGGGGCCTCCTGGAAACACCATATATTTT.

This clone has a single count. The chain joins TRBV10-1 to TRBJ2-4; TRBD2 is a possible D gene (6 bases). Per germline, CDR1 WNHNN and CDR2 SYGVQD (reference sequence). Trimming took off 2 bases at V and 9 bases at J, with 29 bases between the two ends. The CDR3 has 19 amino acids. CDR3 protein: CASSERSYPGVWACAIQYF. CDR3 nucleotides: TGCGCCAGCAGTGAGCGATCCTACCCGGGGGTTTGGGCTTGTGCCATTCAGTACTTC.

This chain uses TRBV11-2 with TRBJ2-1; D remains unclear. Germline lookup yields CDR1 SGHAT and CDR2 FQNNGV. The CDR3 contains 19 residues. The V end was cut by 1 base, the J end by 4 bases, with 23 bases between. DNA of the CDR3: TGTGCCAGCAGCTTAGTGTTTTGGGAAAAATCCACCCAATACAATGAGCAGTTCTTC. Translation: CASSLVFWEKSTQYNEQFF.

The chain is built from TRBV30 and TRBJ1-5; possibly TRBD1 for D (6 bases). Trimming removed 4 bases at V and 2 bases at J, with 12 bases between. The CDR3 consists of 14 residues. CDR1 is GTSNPN, CDR2 SVGIG, per germline (reference sequence). Here the CDR3 reads CAWTTGHGNQPQHF. The CDR3 DNA is TGTGCCTGGACCACAGGGCATGGCAATCAGCCCCAGCATTTT.

This sequence joins TRBV30 and TRBJ2-7; 9 nucleotides agree with TRBD1. This CDR3 comprises 14 residues. In germline, CDR1 is GTSNPN, CDR2 SVGIG (reference sequence). Unmatched junction bases numbered 8, after V lost 2 bases and J lost 6 bases. CDR3 in DNA: TGTGCCTGGAGTCCGGGACAGGGTCTGGGCGAGCAGTACTTC. It specifies CAWSPGQGLGEQYF.

This rearrangement joins TRBV5-5 to TRBJ2-1; 7 bases align to TRBD1. J gave up 0 bases and V 2 bases, and 2 bases lay outside the gene matches. Germline values: CDR1 SGHKS, CDR2 YYEKEE (reference sequence). The CDR3 runs to 15 residues. CDR3 amino acids: CASSFGTASYNEQFF. In nucleotides, the CDR3 is TGTGCCAGCAGCTTCGGGACAGCCTCCTACAATGAGCAGTTCTTC.

The chain combines TRBV7-9 with TRBJ1-2, with a possible D match to TRBD1 (5 bases). Germline assignment: CDR1 SEHNR and CDR2 FQNEAQ (reference sequence). The V and J ends lost 3 bases and 1 base respectively, with 12 bases between them. This CDR3 comprises 15 residues. CDR3 sequence reads: CASSFPGQVNYGYTF. The CDR3 region has the DNA TGTGCCAGCAGCTTCCCCGGACAAGTTAACTATGGCTACACCTTC.

The genes are TRBV11-3 and TRBJ1-1; D gene unclear. V lost 7 bases to trimming and J lost 0 bases, with 12 bases between them. This CDR3 has 14 amino acids. Germline V gives CDR1 SGHNT, CDR2 YENEEA. CDR3 in DNA: TGTGCCAGCAATGAGGGCTTTTTGAACACTGAAGCTTTCTTT. Protein: CASNEGFLNTEAFF.

The chain links TRBV25-1 to TRBJ2-1; 11 bases match TRBD2. This CDR3 is 15 amino acids long. V was clipped by 5 bases and J by 5 bases; unmatched bases: 5. Per the germline V gene, CDR1 is MGHDK and CDR2 is SYGVNS. The CDR3: CASSMTSGNHNEQFF. The CDR3 nucleotides read TGTGCCAGCAGTATGACTAGCGGGAATCACAATGAGCAGTTCTTC.

On this clone itself: Other nucleotide sequences from this sample produce the same CDR3. The CDR3 spells CASSLGASGEETQYF. CDR3 DNA: TGCGCCAGCAGCTTGGGAGCTAGCGGGGAAGAGACCCAGTACTTC. The chain recombines TRBV5-1 with TRBJ2-5; 9 nucleotides line up with TRBD2. Trimming cost V 0 bases and J 3 bases; bases outside gene matches: 3. The CDR3 has 15 amino acids. Germline V gives CDR1 SGHRS, CDR2 YFSETQ.

This sequence joins TRBV12-5 and TRBJ1-1; D is possibly TRBD1 (6 bases). CDR3 length: 15 amino acids. Germline CDR1 reads LGHNT; CDR2 reads FRNRAP. Trimming cost V 4 bases and J 1 base, with 13 bases left between them. CDR3 nucleotide sequence: TGTGCTAGTGGTTCCATGACAGGTGGGAACACTGAAGCTTTCTTT. Amino acids: CASGSMTGGNTEAFF.

To note about this clone: No DNA is shown, since the ends of the CDR3 on it are uncertain; the CDR3 is the one TCRdb lists. The gene calls are TRBV5-4 and TRBJ2-5; the table's D gene call, TRBD1, was not cross checked with the DNA. Germline V gene lookup returns CDR1 SGHNT and CDR2 YYREEE (reference sequence). The CDR3 contains 17 residues when both ends are counted. The CDR3 sequence: CASSLAPLWQAGETQYF.

This chain connects TRBV11-1 to TRBJ1-5; TRBD1 is a possible D gene (6 bases). V was cut by 1 base and J by 4 bases, with 11 bases left in between. CDR3 length: 15 amino acids. CDR1 SGHAT and CDR2 FQDESV come from the germline V gene (reference sequence). The CDR3 loop is CASSLGGAPNQPQHF. CDR3 nucleotide sequence: TGTGCCAGCAGCTTAGGGGGGGCCCCTAATCAGCCCCAGCATTTT. The full variable domain, with the rest looked up from reference TRBV11-1 and TRBJ1-5, is EAEVAQSPRYKITEKSQAVAFWCDPISGHATLYWYRQILGQGPELLVQFQDESVVDDSQLPKDRFSAERLKGVDSTLKIQPAELGDSAMYLCASSLGGAPNQPQHFGDGTRLSIL.

V is TRBV6-6 and J is TRBJ1-1; D is unresolved. Germline V gives CDR1 MNHNY, CDR2 SVGAGI (reference sequence). The CDR3 spans 15 residues. The V end was cut by 0 bases, the J end by 4 bases, with 12 bases between. DNA of the CDR3: TGTGCCAGCAGTTACTCAGACGTAGGGAGCACTGAAGCTTTCTTT. Amino acids: CASSYSDVGSTEAFF.

The chain has TRBV11-2 and TRBJ2-1; no clear D. This CDR3 is 13 amino acids long. V lost 3 bases and J 9 bases, leaving 12 bases between the germline ends. Germline V gene lookup returns CDR1 SGHAT and CDR2 FQNNGV. CDR3 sequence reads: CASSLARLGEQFF. The CDR3 region has the DNA TGTGCCAGCAGCTTGGCTAGATTAGGTGAGCAGTTCTTC.

V and J are TRBV28 and TRBJ2-2, with D perhaps matching TRBD2 (6 bases). The V end lost 7 bases, the J end lost 0 bases, and 18 bases lay between the germline ends. This CDR3 spans 17 amino acids. CDR1 is MDHEN and CDR2 is SYDVKM in the germline V gene. CDR3 bases: TGTGCCAGCACCTCTCTAGGTGGAGGGTCGAACACCGGGGAGCTGTTTTTT. This sequence encodes CASTSLGGGSNTGELFF.

The V and J genes are TRBV19 and TRBJ1-6; D ambiguous. Germline CDR1 LNHDA, CDR2 SQIVND (reference sequence). V gave up 4 bases and J gave up 8 bases, with 9 bases separating them. This CDR3 spans 13 amino acids. The CDR3 spells CASSTGRDSPLHF. CDR3 DNA: TGTGCCAGTAGTACAGGAAGGGATTCACCCCTCCACTTT.

The chain links TRBV10-3 to TRBJ2-3, with D unclear. V lost 4 bases to trimming and J lost 12 bases, with 14 bases between them. The CDR3 has 12 amino acids. The germline V gene has CDR1 ENHRY and CDR2 SYGVKD. The CDR3 spells CAISAGGQSQYF. CDR3 nucleotides: TGTGCCATCAGTGCCGGCGGCCAATCCCAGTATTTT.

The CDR3 sequence is CASSLRDMNTEAFF. The CDR3 region has the DNA TGTGCCAGCAGTTTGCGGGACATGAACACTGAAGCTTTCTTT. The V gene is TRBV28, the J gene TRBJ1-1; a possible D gene is TRBD1 (6 bases). V lost 3 bases, J lost 0 bases, and 8 bases lay in between. This CDR3 has 14 amino acids. Germline assignment: CDR1 MDHEN and CDR2 SYDVKM.

This sequence joins TRBV11-1 and TRBJ2-7, with 9 bases aligning to TRBD1. Germline values: CDR1 SGHAT, CDR2 FQDESV (reference sequence). Unmatched junction bases numbered 6, after V lost 2 bases and J lost 4 bases. The CDR3 totals 15 residues. DNA of the CDR3: TGTGCCAGCAGCTTAACCGACAGGGGGGTGTACGAGCAGTACTTC. It specifies CASSLTDRGVYEQYF.

The chain is built from TRBV7-2 and TRBJ2-6, with TRBD1 identical over 8 bases. V was pared by 4 bases and J by 2 bases, with 10 bases of the junction left unmatched. The CDR3 totals 18 residues. Germline assignment: CDR1 SGHTA and CDR2 FQGNSA. The DNA of the CDR3 is TGTGCCAGCAGCTCCCGGACAGGGAGCTTTACTGGGGCCAACGTCCTGACTTTC. This sequence encodes CASSSRTGSFTGANVLTF.

In nucleotides, the CDR3 is TGTGCCATCAGTGAGTTGGAGATGGGCAATCAGCCCCAGCATTTT. As protein: CAISELEMGNQPQHF. The rearrangement joins TRBV10-3 to TRBJ1-5; D gene uncertain. Trimming removed 1 base at V and 2 bases at J, with 9 bases between. CDR1 and CDR2 from the germline V gene are ENHRY and SYGVKD. There are 15 residues in the CDR3.

This clone was seen once. The chain carries TRBV2 and TRBJ1-4; the D gene is possibly TRBD1 (5 bases). Germline CDR1 and CDR2: SNHLY and FYNNEI. The V gene lost 6 bases and the J gene lost 8 bases, with 10 bases spanning the gap. The CDR3 has 12 residues. The CDR3 DNA sequence: TGTGCCAGCAGGGGGGGGGACGAAAAACTGTTTTTT. It specifies CASRGGDEKLFF. The full variable domain, with the rest looked up from reference TRBV2 and TRBJ1-4, is EPEVTQTPSHQVTQMGQEVILRCVPISNHLYFYWYRQILGQKVEFLVSFYNNEISEKSEIFDDQFSVERPDGSNFTLKIRSTKLEDSAMYFCASRGGDEKLFFGSGTQLSVL.

Written as DNA, the CDR3 is TGCAGCGTCCGCGAGTTAGAACAAACCCAGTACTTC. This gives the protein CSVRELEQTQYF. The rearrangement uses TRBV29-1 and TRBJ2-5; D not certain. Trimming stripped 6 bases from V and 8 bases from J, with 16 bases between. CDR1 and CDR2 from the germline V gene are SQVTM and ANQGSEA. CDR3 length: 12 residues.